This entry describes one TCR beta chain. Its antigen remains unidentified. These data belong to a study of identical twins. Notes on the study in general: The conclusions drew on cross-sectional statistical analysis instead of tracking the same donors. Out-of-frame alpha sequences shared by twins showed excess low generation probability.

TCRdb used MiXCR to reprocess the 5' RACE reads, holding one entry per CDR3 protein. The sample consists of fewer than 250,000 distinct CDR3 sequences, approximately 8% of them appearing once. These same records also appear under a second study, on yellow fever vaccine responses in identical twins.

Sequences were obtained from CD8+ T cells sorted from blood. The receptor was derived from a woman under 30 in good health.

CDR3 in amino acids: CASSQSGLYTDTQYF. CDR3 DNA sequence: TGTGCCAGCAGCCAGTCGGGACTGTACACAGATACGCAGTATTTT. The gene calls are TRBV4-2 and TRBJ2-3, with D possibly matching TRBD2 (6 bases). The CDR3 totals 15 residues. V shed 3 bases and J shed 2 bases, with 12 bases lying between them. Germline V gives CDR1 LGHNA, CDR2 YNFKEQ.